The clone carrying this TCR beta chain counts as medium-sized. Its antigen is unidentified. TCRdb re-derived calls from the 5' RACE reads in MiXCR, one entry per CDR3 protein. The repertoire holds roughly 5,300 distinct CDR3 sequences, with 8.4% as singletons. The data originate from a study of spatial heterogeneity in lung cancer. Study-wide results and caveats: How many expanded intratumoral alpha and beta TCRs were present tracked the tumor mutation count, which was a count of nonsynonymous mutations.

Germline V CDR1 and CDR2: SGHVS, FNYEAQ. The CDR3 runs 14 residues. Losses at the gene ends were 5 bases for V and 7 bases for J; bases not matched to a gene: 3. As to time point: sample taken at primary tumor resection. The receptor comes from a female donor with early-stage non-small cell lung cancer. Sequences were derived from lung tumor tissue, sampled at surgery. This chain connects TRBV7-6 to TRBJ1-6; the match to TRBD1 covers 9 bases. The CDR3 DNA reads as TGTGCCAGCAGCACCGGGACAGGGAATTCACCCCTCCACTTT. Its protein product is CASSTGTGNSPLHF.